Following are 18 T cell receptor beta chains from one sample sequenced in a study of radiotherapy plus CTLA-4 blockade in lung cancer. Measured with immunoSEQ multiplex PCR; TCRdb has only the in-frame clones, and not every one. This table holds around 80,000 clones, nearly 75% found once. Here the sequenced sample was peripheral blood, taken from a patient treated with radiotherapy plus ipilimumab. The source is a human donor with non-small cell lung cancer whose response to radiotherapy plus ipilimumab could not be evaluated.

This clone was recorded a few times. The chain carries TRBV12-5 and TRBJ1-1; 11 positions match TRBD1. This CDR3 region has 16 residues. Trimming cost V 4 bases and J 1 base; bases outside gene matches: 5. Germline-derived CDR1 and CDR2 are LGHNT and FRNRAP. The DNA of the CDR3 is TGTGCTAGTGGTTCGGGGACAGGGGGGGCGAACACTGAAGCTTTCTTT. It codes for CASGSGTGGANTEAFF. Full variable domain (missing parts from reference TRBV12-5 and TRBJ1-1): DARVTQTPRHKVTEMGQEVTMRCQPILGHNTVFWYRQTMMQGLELLAYFRNRAPLDDSGMPKDRFSAEMPDATLATLKIQPSEPRDSAVYFCASGSGTGGANTEAFFGQGTRLTVV.

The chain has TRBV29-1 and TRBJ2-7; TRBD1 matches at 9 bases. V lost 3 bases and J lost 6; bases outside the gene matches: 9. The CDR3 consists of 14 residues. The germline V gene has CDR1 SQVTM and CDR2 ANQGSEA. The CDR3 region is CSVDLTGTGIEQYF. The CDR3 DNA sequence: TGCAGCGTTGATCTCACCGGGACAGGGATCGAGCAGTACTTC.

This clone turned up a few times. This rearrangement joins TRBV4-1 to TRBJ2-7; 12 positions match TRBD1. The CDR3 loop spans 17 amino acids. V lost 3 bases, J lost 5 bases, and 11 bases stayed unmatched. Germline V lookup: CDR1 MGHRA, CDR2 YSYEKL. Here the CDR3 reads CASSQANFGTGGDEQYF. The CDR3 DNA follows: TGCGCCAGCAGCCAGGCTAACTTCGGGACAGGGGGCGACGAGCAGTACTTC.

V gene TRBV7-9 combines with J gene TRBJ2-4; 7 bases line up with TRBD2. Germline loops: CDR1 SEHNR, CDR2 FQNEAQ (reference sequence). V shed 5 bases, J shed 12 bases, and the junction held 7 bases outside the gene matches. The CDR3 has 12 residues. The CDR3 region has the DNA TGTGCCAGCAGCCCCGAGGGGACTAATCAGTACTTC. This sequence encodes CASSPEGTNQYF.

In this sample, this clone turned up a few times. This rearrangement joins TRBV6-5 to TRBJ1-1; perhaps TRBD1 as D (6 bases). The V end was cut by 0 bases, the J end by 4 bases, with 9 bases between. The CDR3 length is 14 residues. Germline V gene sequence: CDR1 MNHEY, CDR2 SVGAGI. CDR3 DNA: TGTGCCAGCAGTTACTCGCAGGGGAGCACTGAAGCTTTCTTT. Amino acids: CASSYSQGSTEAFF.

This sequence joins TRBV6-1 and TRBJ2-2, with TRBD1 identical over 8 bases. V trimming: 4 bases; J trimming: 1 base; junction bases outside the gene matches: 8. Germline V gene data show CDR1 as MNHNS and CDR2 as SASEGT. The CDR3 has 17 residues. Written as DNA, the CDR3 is TGTGCCAGCAGTGTGTGGAGAGGACAGGGGAACACCGGGGAGCTGTTTTTT. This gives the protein CASSVWRGQGNTGELFF.

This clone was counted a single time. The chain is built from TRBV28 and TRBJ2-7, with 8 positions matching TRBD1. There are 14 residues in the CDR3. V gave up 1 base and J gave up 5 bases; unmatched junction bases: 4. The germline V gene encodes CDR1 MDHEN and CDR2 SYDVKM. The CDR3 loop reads CASSLSGGRNEQYF. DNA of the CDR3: TGTGCCAGCAGTTTATCAGGGGGCAGAAACGAGCAGTACTTC.

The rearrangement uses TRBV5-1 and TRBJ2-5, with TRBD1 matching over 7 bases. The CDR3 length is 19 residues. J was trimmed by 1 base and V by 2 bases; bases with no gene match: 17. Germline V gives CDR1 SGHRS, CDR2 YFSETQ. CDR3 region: CASSFGTAQPQEVQETQYF. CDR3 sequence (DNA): TGCGCCAGCAGCTTCGGGACAGCCCAACCCCAGGAGGTCCAAGAGACCCAGTACTTC. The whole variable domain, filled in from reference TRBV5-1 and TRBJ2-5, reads KAGVTQTPRYLIKTRGQQVTLSCSPISGHRSVSWYQQTPGQGLQFLFEYFSETQRNKGNFPGRFSGRQFSNSRSEMNVSTLELGDSALYLCASSFGTAQPQEVQETQYFGPGTRLLVL.

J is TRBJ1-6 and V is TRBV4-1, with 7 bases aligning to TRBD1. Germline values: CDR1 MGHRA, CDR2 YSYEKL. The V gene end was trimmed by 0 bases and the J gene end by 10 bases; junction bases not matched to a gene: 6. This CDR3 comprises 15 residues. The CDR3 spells CASSQEEGASSPLHF. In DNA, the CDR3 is TGCGCCAGCAGCCAAGAAGAGGGGGCGAGCTCACCCCTCCACTTT.

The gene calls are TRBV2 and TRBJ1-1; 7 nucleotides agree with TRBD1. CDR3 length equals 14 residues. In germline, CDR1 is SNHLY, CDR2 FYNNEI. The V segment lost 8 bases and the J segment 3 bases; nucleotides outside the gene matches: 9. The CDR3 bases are TGTGCCAGCGATATTACAGGGGCGGACACTGAAGCTTTCTTT. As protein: CASDITGADTEAFF.

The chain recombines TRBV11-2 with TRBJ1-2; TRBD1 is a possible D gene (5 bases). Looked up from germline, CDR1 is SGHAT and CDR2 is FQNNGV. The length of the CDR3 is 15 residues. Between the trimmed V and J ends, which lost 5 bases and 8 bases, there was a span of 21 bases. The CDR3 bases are TGTGCCAGCAGCCACAGGACGGAGACCGGACGCGGCTACACCTTC. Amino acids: CASSHRTETGRGYTF. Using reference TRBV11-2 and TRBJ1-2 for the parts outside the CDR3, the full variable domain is EAGVAQSPRYKIIEKRQSVAFWCNPISGHATLYWYQQILGQGPKLLIQFQNNGVVDDSQLPKDRFSAERLKGVDSTLKIQPAKLEDSAVYLCASSHRTETGRGYTFGSGTRLTVV.

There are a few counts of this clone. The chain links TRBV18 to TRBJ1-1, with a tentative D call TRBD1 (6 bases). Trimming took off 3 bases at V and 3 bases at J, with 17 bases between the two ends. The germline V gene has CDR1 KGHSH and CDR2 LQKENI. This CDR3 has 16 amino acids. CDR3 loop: CASSPPSGGGDTEAFF. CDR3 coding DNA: TGTGCCAGCTCACCCCCATCGGGAGGGGGGGACACTGAAGCTTTCTTT.

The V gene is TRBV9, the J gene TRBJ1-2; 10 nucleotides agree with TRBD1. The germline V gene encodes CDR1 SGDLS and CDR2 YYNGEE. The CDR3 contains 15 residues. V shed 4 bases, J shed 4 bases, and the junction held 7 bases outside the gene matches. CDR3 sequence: CASSSRTGGTYGYTF. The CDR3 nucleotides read TGTGCCAGCAGCTCACGGACAGGGGGGACCTATGGCTACACCTTC.

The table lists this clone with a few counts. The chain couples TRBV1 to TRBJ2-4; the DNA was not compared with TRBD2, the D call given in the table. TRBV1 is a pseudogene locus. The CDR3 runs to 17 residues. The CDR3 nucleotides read TGCACCAGCAGCCCCAACTCCCTCCGGGGGGGGAGAAACATTCAGTACTTC. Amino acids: CTSSPNSLRGGRNIQYF.

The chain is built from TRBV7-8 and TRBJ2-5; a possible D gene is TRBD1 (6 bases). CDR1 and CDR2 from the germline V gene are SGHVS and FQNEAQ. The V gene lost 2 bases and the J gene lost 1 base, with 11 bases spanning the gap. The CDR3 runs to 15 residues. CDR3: CASSLSRGFQETQYF. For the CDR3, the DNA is TGTGCCAGCAGCTTAAGCAGGGGATTCCAAGAGACCCAGTACTTC.

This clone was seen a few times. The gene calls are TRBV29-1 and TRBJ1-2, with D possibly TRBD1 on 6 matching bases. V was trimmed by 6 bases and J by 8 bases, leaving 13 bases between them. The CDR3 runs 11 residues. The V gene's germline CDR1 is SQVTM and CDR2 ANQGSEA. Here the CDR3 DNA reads TGCAGCGTACAGGGAGTGGGGGGCTACACCTTC. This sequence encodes CSVQGVGGYTF.

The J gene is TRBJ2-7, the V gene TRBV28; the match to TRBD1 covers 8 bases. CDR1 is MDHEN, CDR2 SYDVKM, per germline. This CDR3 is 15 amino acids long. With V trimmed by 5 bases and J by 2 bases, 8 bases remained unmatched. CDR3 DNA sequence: TGTGCCAGCAGTGTCCCGGGACAGGAGGCCTACGAGCAGTACTTC. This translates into CASSVPGQEAYEQYF.

As DNA, the CDR3 is TGCGCCAGCAGCTTGGTGCCCCAGGGCCGAGATCGGGGCTACACCTTC. Amino acid sequence: CASSLVPQGRDRGYTF. This chain connects TRBV5-1 to TRBJ1-2; tentatively, D is TRBD1 (5 bases). The CDR3 runs 16 residues. Trimming took 0 bases from V and 8 from J, leaving 20 bases between them. Germline V gene sequence: CDR1 SGHRS, CDR2 YFSETQ.